This paragraph reports one T cell receptor beta chain. Its specificity is not known. Clones were read by immunoSEQ multiplex PCR, and TCRdb kept only the in-frame ones, dropping some. The sample has fewer than 65,000 clones, approximately 83% seen once. Losses at the gene ends were 3 bases for V and 8 bases for J; bases not matched to a gene: 5. CDR3 size: 13 residues. Germline V CDR1 and CDR2: SGHDT, YYEEEE. This sample was included in a study of Tregs in tolerant kidney transplant recipients. Study-wide results and caveats: Activated donor B cell expansion appeared to reveal the most relevant donor-specific TCRbeta repertoire. Biological reproducibility was not directly addressed, but technical replication error appeared minimal. Validation in larger populations is needed because few patients were studied.

This TCR came from a human donor who received a combined kidney and bone marrow transplant. The J gene is TRBJ2-1, the V gene TRBV5-6; TRBD2 matches at 7 bases. The sequenced sample was Tregs from blood, obtained before the transplant. As DNA, the CDR3 is TGTGCCAGCAGCTGGACTAGGGAGGATGAGCAGTTCTTC. Protein: CASSWTREDEQFF.